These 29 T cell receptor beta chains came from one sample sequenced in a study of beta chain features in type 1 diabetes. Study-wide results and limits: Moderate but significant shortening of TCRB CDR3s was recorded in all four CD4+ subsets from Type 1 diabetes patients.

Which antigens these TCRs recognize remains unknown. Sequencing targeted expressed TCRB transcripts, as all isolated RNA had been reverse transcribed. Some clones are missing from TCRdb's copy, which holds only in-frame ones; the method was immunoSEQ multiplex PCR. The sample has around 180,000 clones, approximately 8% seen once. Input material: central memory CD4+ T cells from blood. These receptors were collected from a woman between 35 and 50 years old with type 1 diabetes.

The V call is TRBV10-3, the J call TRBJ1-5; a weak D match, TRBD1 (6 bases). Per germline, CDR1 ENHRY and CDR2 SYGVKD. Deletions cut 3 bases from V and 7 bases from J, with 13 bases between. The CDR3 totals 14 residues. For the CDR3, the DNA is TGTGCCATCAGTGATCAACAGGGTACGCAGCCCCAGCATTTT. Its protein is CAISDQQGTQPQHF.

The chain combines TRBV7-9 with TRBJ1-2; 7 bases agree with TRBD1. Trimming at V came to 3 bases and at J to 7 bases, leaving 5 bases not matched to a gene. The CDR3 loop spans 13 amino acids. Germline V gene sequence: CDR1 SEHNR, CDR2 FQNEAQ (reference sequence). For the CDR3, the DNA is TGTGCCAGCAGCTTCAAGGGGGCAGGTGGCTACACCTTC. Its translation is CASSFKGAGGYTF.

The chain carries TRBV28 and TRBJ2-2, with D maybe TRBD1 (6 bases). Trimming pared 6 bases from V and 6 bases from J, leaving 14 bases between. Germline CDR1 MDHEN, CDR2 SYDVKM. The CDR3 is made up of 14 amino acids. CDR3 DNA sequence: TGTGCCAGCAGCACGAACAGGGTCCCCGGGGAGCTGTTTTTT. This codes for CASSTNRVPGELFF.

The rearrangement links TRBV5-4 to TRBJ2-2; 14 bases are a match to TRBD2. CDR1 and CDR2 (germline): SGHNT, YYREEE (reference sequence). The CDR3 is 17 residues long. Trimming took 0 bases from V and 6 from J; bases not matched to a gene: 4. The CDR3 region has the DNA TGTGCCAGCAGCTTGGTAGGGACTAGCGGGAGTCCCGGGGAGCTGTTTTTT. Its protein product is CASSLVGTSGSPGELFF.

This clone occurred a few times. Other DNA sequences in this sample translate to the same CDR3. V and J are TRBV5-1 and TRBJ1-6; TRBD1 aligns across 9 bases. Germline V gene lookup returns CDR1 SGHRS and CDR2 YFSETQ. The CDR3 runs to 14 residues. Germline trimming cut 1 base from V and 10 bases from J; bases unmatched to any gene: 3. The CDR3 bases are TGCGCCAGCAGCTTGCGGGACAGGGACTCACCCCTCCACTTT. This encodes CASSLRDRDSPLHF.

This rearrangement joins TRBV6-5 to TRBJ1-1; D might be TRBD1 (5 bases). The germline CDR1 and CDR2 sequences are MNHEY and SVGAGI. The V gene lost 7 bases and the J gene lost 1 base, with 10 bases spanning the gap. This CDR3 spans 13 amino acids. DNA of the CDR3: TGTGCCAGCACCCCAGGACAGAACACTGAAGCTTTCTTT. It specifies CASTPGQNTEAFF.

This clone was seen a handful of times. CDR3 DNA: TGCAGCGTTGACCTGGACAGCTCCTACAATGAGCAGTTCTTC. Translation gives CSVDLDSSYNEQFF. The V gene is TRBV29-1, the J gene TRBJ2-1; perhaps TRBD1 as D (6 bases). V gave up 3 bases and J gave up 0 bases, with 9 bases separating them. The CDR3 spans 14 residues. The V gene's germline CDR1 is SQVTM and CDR2 ANQGSEA.

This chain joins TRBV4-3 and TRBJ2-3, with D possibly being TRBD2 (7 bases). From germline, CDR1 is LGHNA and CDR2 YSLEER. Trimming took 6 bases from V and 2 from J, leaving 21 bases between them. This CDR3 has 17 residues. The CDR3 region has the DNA TGCGCCAGCAGTCAGGCCGGGGGGCTCCCTCACACAGATACGCAGTATTTT. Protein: CASSQAGGLPHTDTQYF.

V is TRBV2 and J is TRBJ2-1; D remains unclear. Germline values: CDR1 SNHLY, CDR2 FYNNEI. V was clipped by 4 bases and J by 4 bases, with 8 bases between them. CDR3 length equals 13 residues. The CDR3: CASSGQQYNEQFF. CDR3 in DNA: TGTGCCAGCAGTGGGCAACAGTACAATGAGCAGTTCTTC.

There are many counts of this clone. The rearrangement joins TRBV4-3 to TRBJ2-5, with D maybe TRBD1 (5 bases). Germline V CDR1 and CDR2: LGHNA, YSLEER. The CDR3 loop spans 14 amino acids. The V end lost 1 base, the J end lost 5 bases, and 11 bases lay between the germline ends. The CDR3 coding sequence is TGCGCCAGCAGCCAAGGGGCAGGGAAGGAGACCCAGTACTTC. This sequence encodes CASSQGAGKETQYF.

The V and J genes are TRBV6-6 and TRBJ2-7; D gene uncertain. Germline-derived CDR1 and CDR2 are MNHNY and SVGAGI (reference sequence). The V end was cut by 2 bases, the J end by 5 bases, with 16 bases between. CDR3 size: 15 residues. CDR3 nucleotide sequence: TGTGCCAGCAGTTACAGTTGGTCACAGATCAACGAGCAGTACTTC. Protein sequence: CASSYSWSQINEQYF.

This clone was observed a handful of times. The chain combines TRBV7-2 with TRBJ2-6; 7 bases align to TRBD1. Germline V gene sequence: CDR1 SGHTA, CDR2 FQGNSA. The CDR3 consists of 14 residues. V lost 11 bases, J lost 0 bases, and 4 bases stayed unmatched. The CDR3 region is CAGDSFSGANVLTF. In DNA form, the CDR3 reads TGTGCCGGGGACAGCTTCTCTGGGGCCAACGTCCTGACTTTC.

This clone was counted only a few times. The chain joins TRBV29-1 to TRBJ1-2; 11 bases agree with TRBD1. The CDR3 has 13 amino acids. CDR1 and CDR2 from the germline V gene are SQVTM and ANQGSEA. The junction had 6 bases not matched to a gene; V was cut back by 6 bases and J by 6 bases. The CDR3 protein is CSVRGDRGDGYTF. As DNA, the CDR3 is TGCAGCGTGCGGGGGGACAGGGGGGATGGCTACACCTTC. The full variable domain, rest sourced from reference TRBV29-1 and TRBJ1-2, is SAVISQKPSRDICQRGTSLTIQCQVDSQVTMMFWYRQQPGQSLTLIATANQGSEATYESGFVIDKFPISRPNLTFSTLTVSNMSPEDSSIYLCSVRGDRGDGYTFGSGTRLTVV.

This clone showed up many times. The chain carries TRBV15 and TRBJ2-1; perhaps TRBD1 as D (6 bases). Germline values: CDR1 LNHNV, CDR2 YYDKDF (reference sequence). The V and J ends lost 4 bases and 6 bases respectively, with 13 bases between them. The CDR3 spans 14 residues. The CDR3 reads CATSTGHDFNEQFF. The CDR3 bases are TGTGCCACCAGCACGGGACACGACTTCAATGAGCAGTTCTTC.

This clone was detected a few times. The CDR3 reads CSVAQGTNTEAFF. The CDR3 DNA reads as TGCAGCGTTGCACAGGGCACGAACACTGAAGCTTTCTTT. V is TRBV29-1 and J is TRBJ1-1; maybe TRBD1 (6 bases). Germline loops: CDR1 SQVTM, CDR2 ANQGSEA. V was trimmed by 4 bases and J by 1 base, leaving 10 bases between them. The length of the CDR3 is 13 residues.

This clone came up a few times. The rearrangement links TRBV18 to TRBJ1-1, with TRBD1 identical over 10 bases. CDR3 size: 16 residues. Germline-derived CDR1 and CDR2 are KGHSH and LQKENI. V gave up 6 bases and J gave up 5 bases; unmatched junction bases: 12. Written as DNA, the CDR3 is TGTGCCAGCTCTCTAGAAATTGGACAGGGGGGTACTGAAGCTTTCTTT. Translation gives CASSLEIGQGGTEAFF. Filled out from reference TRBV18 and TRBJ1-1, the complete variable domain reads NAGVMQNPRHLVRRRGQEARLRCSPMKGHSHVYWYRQLPEEGLKFMVYLQKENIIDESGMPKERFSAEFPKEGPSILRIQQVVRGDSAAYFCASSLEIGQGGTEAFFGQGTRLTVV.

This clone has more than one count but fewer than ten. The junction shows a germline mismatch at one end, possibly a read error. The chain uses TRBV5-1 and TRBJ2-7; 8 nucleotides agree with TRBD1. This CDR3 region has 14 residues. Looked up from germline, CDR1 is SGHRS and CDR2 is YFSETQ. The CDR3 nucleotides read TGCGCCAGCAGCTTGGTTGGGGGCGACAGGGGAGCACACTTC. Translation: CASSLVGGDRGAHF.

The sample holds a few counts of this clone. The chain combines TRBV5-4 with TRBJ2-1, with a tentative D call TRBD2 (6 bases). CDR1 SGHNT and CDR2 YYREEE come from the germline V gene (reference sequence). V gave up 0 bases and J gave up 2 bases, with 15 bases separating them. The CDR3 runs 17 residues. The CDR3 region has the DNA TGTGCCAGCAGCTTGGACAGCACCCCGGGAGCCTACAATGAGCAGTTCTTC. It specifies CASSLDSTPGAYNEQFF.

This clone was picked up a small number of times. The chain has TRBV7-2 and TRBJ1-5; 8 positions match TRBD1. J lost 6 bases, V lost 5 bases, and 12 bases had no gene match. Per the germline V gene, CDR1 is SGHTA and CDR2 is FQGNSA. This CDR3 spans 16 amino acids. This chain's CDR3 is CASSVYSGGAVQPQHF. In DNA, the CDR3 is TGTGCCAGCAGCGTTTATTCAGGGGGCGCAGTTCAGCCCCAGCATTTT.

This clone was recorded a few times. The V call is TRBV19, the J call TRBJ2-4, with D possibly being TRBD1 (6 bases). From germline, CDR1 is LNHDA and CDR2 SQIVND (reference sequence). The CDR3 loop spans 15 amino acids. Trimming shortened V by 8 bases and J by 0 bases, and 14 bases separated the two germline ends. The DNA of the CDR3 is TGTGCCAGTCTCGACGGGACACTAGCCAAAAACATTCAGTACTTC. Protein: CASLDGTLAKNIQYF.

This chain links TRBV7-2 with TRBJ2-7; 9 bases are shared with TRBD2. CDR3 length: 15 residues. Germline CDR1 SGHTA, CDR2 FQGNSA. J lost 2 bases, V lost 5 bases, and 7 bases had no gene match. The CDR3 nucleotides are TGTGCCAGCAGCGCCCTAGCGGGATATACCTACGAGCAGTACTTC. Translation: CASSALAGYTYEQYF. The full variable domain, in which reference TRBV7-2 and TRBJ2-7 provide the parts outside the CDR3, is GAGVSQSPSNKVTEKGKDVELRCDPISGHTALYWYRQSLGQGLEFLIYFQGNSAPDKSGLPSDRFSAERTGGSVSTLTIQRTQQEDSAVYLCASSALAGYTYEQYFGPGTRLTVT.

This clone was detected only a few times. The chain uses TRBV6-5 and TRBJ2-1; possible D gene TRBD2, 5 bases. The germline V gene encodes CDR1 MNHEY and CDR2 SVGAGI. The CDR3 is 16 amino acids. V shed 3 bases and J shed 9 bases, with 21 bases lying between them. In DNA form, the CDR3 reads TGTGCCAGCAGTTATGACCAGGAGGCGCTAGCTGGTGAGCAGTTCTTC. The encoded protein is CASSYDQEALAGEQFF.

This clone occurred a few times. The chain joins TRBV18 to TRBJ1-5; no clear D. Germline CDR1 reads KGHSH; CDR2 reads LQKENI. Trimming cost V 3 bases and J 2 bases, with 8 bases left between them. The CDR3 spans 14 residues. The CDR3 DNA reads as TGTGCCAGCTCACCTTCCGGGGGCAATCAGCCCCAGCATTTT. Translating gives CASSPSGGNQPQHF.

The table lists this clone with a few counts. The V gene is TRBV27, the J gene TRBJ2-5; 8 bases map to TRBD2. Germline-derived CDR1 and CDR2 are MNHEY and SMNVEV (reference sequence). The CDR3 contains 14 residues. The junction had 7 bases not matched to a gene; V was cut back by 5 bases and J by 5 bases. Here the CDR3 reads CASSPYGGEETQYF. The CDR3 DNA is TGTGCCAGCAGTCCCTACGGGGGGGAGGAGACCCAGTACTTC.

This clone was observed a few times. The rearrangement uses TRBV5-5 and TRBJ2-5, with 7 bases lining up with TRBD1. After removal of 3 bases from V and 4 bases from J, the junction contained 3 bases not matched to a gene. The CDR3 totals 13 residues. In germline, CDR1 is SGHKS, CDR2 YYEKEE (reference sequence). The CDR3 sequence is CASSSTGRETQYF. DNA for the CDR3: TGTGCCAGCAGCTCGACAGGGAGAGAGACCCAGTACTTC.

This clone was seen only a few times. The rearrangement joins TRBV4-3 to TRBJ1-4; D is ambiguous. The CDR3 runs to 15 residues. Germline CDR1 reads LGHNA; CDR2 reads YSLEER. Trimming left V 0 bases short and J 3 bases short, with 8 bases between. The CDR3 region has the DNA TGCGCCAGCAGCCAAGAGGGCAGGCCTAATGAAAAACTGTTTTTT. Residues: CASSQEGRPNEKLFF.

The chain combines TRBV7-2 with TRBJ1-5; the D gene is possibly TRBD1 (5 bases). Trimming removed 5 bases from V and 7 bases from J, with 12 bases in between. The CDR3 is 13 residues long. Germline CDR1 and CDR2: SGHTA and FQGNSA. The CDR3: CASSTQGNQPQHF. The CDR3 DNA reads TGTGCCAGCAGCACGCAGGGAAACCAGCCCCAGCATTTT.

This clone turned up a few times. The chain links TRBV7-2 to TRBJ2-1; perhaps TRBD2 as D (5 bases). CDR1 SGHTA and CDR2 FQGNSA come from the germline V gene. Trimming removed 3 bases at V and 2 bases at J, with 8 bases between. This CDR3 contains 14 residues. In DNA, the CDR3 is TGTGCCAGCAGCTTTCGCGGGCCCTACAATGAGCAGTTCTTC. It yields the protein CASSFRGPYNEQFF.

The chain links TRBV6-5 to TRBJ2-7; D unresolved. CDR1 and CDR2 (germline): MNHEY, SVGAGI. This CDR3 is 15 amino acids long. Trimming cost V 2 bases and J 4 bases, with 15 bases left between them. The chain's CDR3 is CASSYSRPPPYEQYF. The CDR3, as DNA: TGTGCCAGCAGTTACAGCAGGCCCCCACCTTACGAGCAGTACTTC.